This T cell receptor beta chain was found in a study of breast tumors, draining lymph nodes, adjacent tissues. Study results and limitations: Compared with lymph nodes, tumors were less diverse; compared with nontumor tissue, more. Luminal-like breast cancer showed significantly greater tumor-nontumor repertoire similarity than basal-like breast cancer did.

Remarks on this clonotype: As yet, its antigen is unknown. One end of the junction does not line up with germline, which may come from a read error.

TCRdb analysed the multiplex PCR reads with MiXCR anew, one entry per CDR3 protein. Of fewer than 200,000 distinct CDR3 sequences listed, approximately 33% are singletons. CDR1 is SGHNT, CDR2 YYREEE, per germline (reference sequence). The CDR3 contains 11 residues. Samples came from axillary lymph nodes draining the breast cancer. This receptor was obtained from a female donor with breast cancer. Some clones in this sample may be carry-over from other donors' samples. This sequence joins TRBV5-4 and TRBJ2-7; D gene uncertain. Sequences were obtained from axillary lymph node tissue. The CDR3 sequence is CASSSTYEQHF. For the CDR3, the DNA is TGTGCCAGCAGCTCAACCTACGAGCAGCACTTC.